A single sample gave rise to the 8 T cell receptor beta chains below, sequenced in a study of shared clonotypes between healthy human individuals. Clones were read by immunoSEQ multiplex PCR, and TCRdb kept only the in-frame ones, dropping some. The sample holds 1.4 million or so clones, approximately 98.5% seen once. The sample comprised naive CD4+ T cells sorted from blood. Subset indicated: CD45RA+ positively selected. These receptors were obtained from a man in his thirties or forties in good health.

The V call is TRBV27, the J call TRBJ1-1; the D gene is possibly TRBD1 (6 bases). CDR1 is MNHEY and CDR2 is SMNVEV in the germline V gene (reference sequence). The CDR3 runs 16 residues. The V end was cut by 0 bases, the J end by 0 bases, with 11 bases between. Here the CDR3 DNA reads TGTGCCAGCAGTTTATCGGGGGGGCCCATGAACACTGAAGCTTTCTTT. Translating it yields CASSLSGGPMNTEAFF.

V usage is TRBV9 and J usage is TRBJ2-3; 7 nucleotides line up with TRBD1. Germline loops: CDR1 SGDLS, CDR2 YYNGEE. V shed 4 bases and J 1 base; nucleotides not matched to a gene: 9. This CDR3 spans 16 amino acids. The CDR3 region has the DNA TGTGCCAGCAGCCCCAGAGACAGGGTCGGCACAGATACGCAGTATTTT. Translating gives CASSPRDRVGTDTQYF.

In its sample, this clone was seen once. The rearrangement joins TRBV10-1 to TRBJ2-7; the D gene is possibly TRBD2 (5 bases). The ends were cut back, 4 bases at V and 3 bases at J, with 19 bases in the middle. There are 16 residues in the CDR3. CDR1 is WNHNN, CDR2 SYGVQD, per germline (reference sequence). For the CDR3, the DNA is TGCGCCAGCAGTGCAGTCGAGCTAGCACCGATCTACGAGCAGTACTTC. This gives the protein CASSAVELAPIYEQYF.

This sequence joins TRBV28 and TRBJ2-3; D tentatively reads TRBD1 or TRBD2 (6 bases each). The V end was cut by 1 base, the J end by 4 bases, with 12 bases between. This CDR3 comprises 15 residues. Looked up from germline, CDR1 is MDHEN and CDR2 is SYDVKM. The CDR3 nucleotides read TGTGCCAGCAGTTTATCGGGGGCCGGCCCAGATACGCAGTATTTT. This gives the protein CASSLSGAGPDTQYF.

V gene TRBV9 combines with J gene TRBJ2-1; the D gene could be TRBD1 or TRBD2 (5 bases each). Trimming took 1 base from V and 1 from J, leaving 21 bases between them. From germline, CDR1 is SGDLS and CDR2 YYNGEE. The CDR3 length is 19 residues. CDR3 nucleotide sequence: TGTGCCAGCAGCGTACTACCCGACTACGCCGAGGGGTCCTACAATGAGCAGTTCTTC. Amino acid sequence: CASSVLPDYAEGSYNEQFF. The variable domain in full, completed from reference TRBV9 and TRBJ2-1, reads DSGVTQTPKHLITATGQRVTLRCSPRSGDLSVYWYQQSLDQGLQFLIQYYNGEERAKGNILERFSAQQFPDLHSELNLSSLELGDSALYFCASSVLPDYAEGSYNEQFFGPGTRLTVL.

The rearrangement joins TRBV9 to TRBJ1-4; D is undetermined. V lost 4 bases, J lost 8 bases, and 15 bases lay in between. This CDR3 has 14 amino acids. The germline V gene has CDR1 SGDLS and CDR2 YYNGEE. The CDR3 protein is CASSLGPRPEKLFF. The CDR3 bases are TGTGCCAGCAGCCTAGGGCCACGGCCCGAAAAACTGTTTTTT.

This clone appeared a single time. The genes are TRBV27 and TRBJ2-5; D unresolved. Trimming removed 6 bases at V and 4 bases at J, with 12 bases between. The CDR3 sequence is 13 residues long. Looked up from germline, CDR1 is MNHEY and CDR2 is SMNVEV (reference sequence). The CDR3 DNA follows: TGTGCCAGCAGGTCCCTGCACGGAGAGACCCAGTACTTC. Translating gives CASRSLHGETQYF.

This chain connects TRBV9 to TRBJ1-2; 9 bases align to TRBD1. This CDR3 is built from 15 residues. CDR1 is SGDLS and CDR2 is YYNGEE in the germline V gene. The trim removed 4 bases at V and 4 bases at J, leaving 8 bases unmatched. CDR3: CASSQNPGQGYGYTF. As DNA, the CDR3 is TGTGCCAGCAGCCAAAATCCGGGACAGGGCTATGGCTACACCTTC.